The rows below give T cell receptor beta chains drawn from one sample of a study of cytomegalovirus exposure and HLA in healthy donors. Sequencing used immunoSEQ multiplex PCR; TCRdb keeps in-frame clones, though not all of them. The table shows roughly 170,000 clones, with around 81% occurring only once. The sample comprised PBMCs. Receptors were obtained from a woman aged 25-40 years in good health and CMV-seronegative. Each CDR3 is given with its conserved first and last residue. Rows give clone size only sometimes, using once, few, many, or a class for an expanded clone.

V gene,J gene,clone size,CDR3 protein
TRBV27,TRBJ2-3,.,CASSLGQGFSGFTDTQYF
TRBV28,TRBJ1-2,few,CASSQQDANTF
TRBV5-6,TRBJ2-3,once,CASSLGTQQNTDTQYF
TRBV5-1,TRBJ2-5,.,CASSLLGGRQETQYF
TRBV10-2,TRBJ2-5,.,CASRNTGETQYF
TRBV7-7,TRBJ1-1,.,CASSRTLITEAFF
TRBV5-5,TRBJ2-5,.,CASSLTSSSGRETQYF
TRBV11-3,TRBJ2-1,.,CASSLGGAGAFYNEQFF
TRBV6-1,TRBJ1-2,few,CASRYREGGYTF
TRBV7-2,TRBJ2-5,.,CASSLGYGRPGQETQYF
TRBV10-3,TRBJ1-6,.,CAIRGAVNSPLHF
TRBV7-7,TRBJ2-5,.,CASSLGGGGETQYF
TRBV11-1,TRBJ2-7,.,CASSNLAGGPREQYF